One and the same sample provided the 30 T cell receptor beta chains below, sequenced in a study of blood T cell repertoires in COVID-19. Data came from immunoSEQ multiplex PCR; TCRdb stores just in-frame clones and leaves some out. This table holds approximately 350,000 clones, more than 70% found once. Sequences were obtained from peripheral blood. The origin of the receptors is a young man with active or convalescent COVID-19.

The chain couples TRBV18 to TRBJ1-4; TRBD1 aligns across 10 bases. The V and J ends lost 5 bases and 6 bases, in that order; junction bases with no gene match: 3. In germline, CDR1 is KGHSH, CDR2 LQKENI. The CDR3 is 14 amino acids. The CDR3 region has the DNA TGTGCCAGCTCATCAGGACAGGGGGATGAAAAACTGTTTTTT. As protein: CASSSGQGDEKLFF.

The CDR3 DNA reads as TGTGCCAGCAGCGTAGGGCTCGGGAGCAATCAGCCCCAGCATTTT. Translated: CASSVGLGSNQPQHF. V usage is TRBV9 and J usage is TRBJ1-5; D unresolved. Trimming left V 0 bases short and J 1 base short, with 8 bases between. Germline values: CDR1 SGDLS, CDR2 YYNGEE. This CDR3 contains 15 residues.

The chain uses TRBV7-3 and TRBJ2-1, with 7 positions matching TRBD2. CDR3 length: 17 residues. Per the germline V gene, CDR1 is SGHTA and CDR2 is FQGTGA. J lost 2 bases, V lost 2 bases, and 9 bases had no gene match. CDR3 in DNA: TGTGCCAGCAGCTTAGCGGAGGGCGGGAGAACCTACAATGAGCAGTTCTTC. It translates to CASSLAEGGRTYNEQFF.

The rearrangement uses TRBV19 and TRBJ2-1; 9 positions match TRBD1. CDR3 length: 14 amino acids. Germline V gives CDR1 LNHDA, CDR2 SQIVND (reference sequence). Losses at the gene ends were 5 bases for V and 8 bases for J; bases not matched to a gene: 7. Here the CDR3 DNA reads TGTGCCAGTAGTCGGACAGGGGATCGGGATGAGCAGTTCTTC. Amino acid sequence: CASSRTGDRDEQFF. The complete variable domain, with remaining parts taken from reference TRBV19 and TRBJ2-1, reads DGGITQSPKYLFRKEGQNVTLSCEQNLNHDAMYWYRQDPGQGLRLIYYSQIVNDFQKGDIAEGYSVSREKKESFPLTVTSAQKNPTAFYLCASSRTGDRDEQFFGPGTRLTVL.

This chain links TRBV5-1 with TRBJ1-3; 9 nucleotides line up with TRBD1. Germline CDR1 and CDR2: SGHRS and YFSETQ. The CDR3 loop spans 16 amino acids. J lost 3 bases, V lost 0 bases, and 4 bases had no gene match. The CDR3 region is CASSLEGQGYGNTIYF. The DNA of the CDR3 is TGCGCCAGCAGCTTGGAGGGACAGGGTTATGGAAACACCATATATTTT.

Regarding this clone: Other DNA variants within this sample encode the same CDR3. The genes are TRBV5-1 and TRBJ1-1, with D tentatively TRBD1 (5 bases). The V and J ends lost 0 bases and 0 bases respectively, with 9 bases between them. CDR1 is SGHRS and CDR2 is YFSETQ in the germline V gene. This CDR3 contains 15 residues. CDR3: CASSLAGGLNTEAFF. The CDR3 coding sequence is TGCGCCAGCAGCTTGGCCGGGGGACTGAACACTGAAGCTTTCTTT. The entire variable domain, with the rest obtained from reference TRBV5-1 and TRBJ1-1, is as follows: KAGVTQTPRYLIKTRGQQVTLSCSPISGHRSVSWYQQTPGQGLQFLFEYFSETQRNKGNFPGRFSGRQFSNSRSEMNVSTLELGDSALYLCASSLAGGLNTEAFFGQGTRLTVV.

This rearrangement joins TRBV9 to TRBJ2-3; the D is unclear. V was clipped by 4 bases and J by 10 bases, with 10 bases between them. This CDR3 has 11 residues. Per the germline V gene, CDR1 is SGDLS and CDR2 is YYNGEE. CDR3 in DNA: TGTGCCAGCAGCCTGAACGAGGCGCAGTATTTT. The encoded protein is CASSLNEAQYF.

In regard to this clone: Other DNA sequences in this specimen translate into the identical CDR3. The chain employs TRBV7-2 and TRBJ2-7; D remains ambiguous. Looked up from germline, CDR1 is SGHTA and CDR2 is FQGNSA. The CDR3 is made up of 12 amino acids. Deletions cut 2 bases from V and 4 bases from J, with 6 bases between. The CDR3 here is CASSLTGYEQYF. The CDR3 DNA is TGTGCCAGCAGCTTAACCGGTTACGAGCAGTACTTC.

This chain connects TRBV19 to TRBJ2-2, with TRBD1 matching 10 bases. Germline CDR1 is LNHDA and CDR2 is SQIVND (reference sequence). With 6 bases clipped from V and 5 bases from J, the junction kept 6 bases outside the gene matches. The CDR3 consists of 15 residues. Here the CDR3 DNA reads TGTGCCAGTAGAGCCTCGGGACAGGGGACCGGGGAGCTGTTTTTT. Translated, it gives CASRASGQGTGELFF.

The chain links TRBV6-5 to TRBJ1-2; 8 nucleotides agree with TRBD1. V shed 2 bases, J shed 6 bases, and the junction held 11 bases outside the gene matches. Germline V gene lookup returns CDR1 MNHEY and CDR2 SVGAGI. CDR3 size: 16 residues. The CDR3 sequence is CASSYGPGGAGHGYTF. DNA of the CDR3: TGTGCCAGCAGTTACGGACCAGGGGGCGCGGGACATGGCTACACCTTC.

The chain uses TRBV29-1 and TRBJ1-2; possibly TRBD1 for D (5 bases). The CDR3 loop spans 12 amino acids. Germline CDR1 and CDR2: SQVTM and ANQGSEA. The V end was cut by 2 bases, the J end by 12 bases, with 16 bases between. CDR3 region: CSVERQGPGDTF. The DNA of the CDR3 is TGCAGCGTTGAACGGCAGGGCCCAGGAGACACCTTC.

The chain combines TRBV7-2 with TRBJ1-2; possible D gene TRBD1, 5 bases. V was trimmed by 5 bases and J by 4 bases, leaving 14 bases between them. In germline, CDR1 is SGHTA, CDR2 FQGNSA. The CDR3 has 14 amino acids. DNA of the CDR3: TGTGCCAGCAGCCCGGGGGGGAGCTCCTATGGCTACACCTTC. Its translation is CASSPGGSSYGYTF.

This chain joins TRBV7-2 and TRBJ2-1; tentative D call: TRBD2 (5 bases). This CDR3 is built from 13 residues. Germline CDR1 and CDR2: SGHTA and FQGNSA. The V and J ends lost 3 bases and 9 bases respectively, with 12 bases between them. The CDR3 loop reads CASSLARASEQFF. The CDR3 region has the DNA TGTGCCAGCAGCTTGGCGAGGGCAAGTGAGCAGTTCTTC.

V usage is TRBV10-3 and J usage is TRBJ2-1; 8 bases match TRBD1. Germline values: CDR1 ENHRY, CDR2 SYGVKD. The CDR3 extends over 15 amino acids. The V gene end was trimmed by 5 bases and the J gene end by 8 bases; junction bases not matched to a gene: 11. The chain's CDR3 is CAISIMDRVADEQFF. The DNA for the CDR3 is TGTGCCATCAGTATCATGGACAGGGTGGCCGATGAGCAGTTCTTC.

The V and J genes are TRBV5-1 and TRBJ1-1, with a tentative D call TRBD1 (6 bases). This CDR3 contains 12 residues. V was clipped by 0 bases and J by 7 bases, with 7 bases between them. Germline V gene lookup returns CDR1 SGHRS and CDR2 YFSETQ. DNA of the CDR3: TGCGCCAGCAGCTTGGGCAGGGGTGAAGCTTTCTTT. Amino acids: CASSLGRGEAFF. Combining the CDR3 with reference TRBV5-1 and TRBJ1-1 gives the whole variable domain KAGVTQTPRYLIKTRGQQVTLSCSPISGHRSVSWYQQTPGQGLQFLFEYFSETQRNKGNFPGRFSGRQFSNSRSEMNVSTLELGDSALYLCASSLGRGEAFFGQGTRLTVV.

The gene calls are TRBV24-1 and TRBJ1-4; D ambiguous. Between the trimmed V and J ends, which lost 3 bases and 2 bases, there was a span of 9 bases. Germline CDR1 reads KGHDR; CDR2 reads SFDVKD. This CDR3 comprises 15 residues. CDR3 loop: CATSDPGSTNEKLFF. The CDR3 DNA reads as TGTGCCACCAGTGATCCGGGGTCTACTAATGAAAAACTGTTTTTT.

This sequence joins TRBV29-1 and TRBJ2-7, with a weak D call TRBD1 (6 bases). CDR1 and CDR2 (germline): SQVTM, ANQGSEA. The germline V and J ends were trimmed by 7 bases and 3 bases, with 16 bases remaining between them. The CDR3 runs to 13 residues. The CDR3 nucleotides are TGCAGCGCTGGACAGAGGGCCCTCTACGAGCAGTACTTC. Translating gives CSAGQRALYEQYF.

This clone is a singleton in its sample. The gene calls are TRBV5-4 and TRBJ2-7; D is perhaps TRBD1 (6 bases). Trimming shortened V by 2 bases and J by 3 bases, and 15 bases separated the two germline ends. Germline loops: CDR1 SGHNT, CDR2 YYREEE (reference sequence). The CDR3 runs 15 residues. The CDR3 is CASSLRGSPIYEQYF. For the CDR3, the DNA is TGTGCCAGCAGCTTAAGGGGGTCCCCGATCTACGAGCAGTACTTC.

The chain combines TRBV5-1 with TRBJ2-1, with 8 positions matching TRBD1. V shed 3 bases, J shed 2 bases, and the junction held 1 base outside the gene matches. The CDR3 spans 14 residues. Germline V gene sequence: CDR1 SGHRS, CDR2 YFSETQ. CDR3 region: CASSSGGPYNEQFF. The CDR3 DNA reads TGCGCCAGCAGCTCAGGGGGCCCCTACAATGAGCAGTTCTTC.

The genes are TRBV7-2 and TRBJ2-6; weak D call: TRBD1 (9 bases). The V gene's germline CDR1 is SGHTA and CDR2 FQGNSA. V dropped 5 bases and J dropped 1 base, with 18 bases sitting between them. This CDR3 has 18 residues. CDR3 amino acids: CASSRGGTGTSGANVLTF. CDR3 sequence (DNA): TGTGCCAGCAGCCGGGGGGGGACAGGGACATCTGGGGCCAACGTCCTGACTTTC.

The V call is TRBV7-2, the J call TRBJ2-3; tentatively, D is TRBD2 (6 bases). The CDR3 has 15 amino acids. Trimming took off 2 bases at V and 1 base at J, with 10 bases between the two ends. Germline V gene data show CDR1 as SGHTA and CDR2 as FQGNSA. The CDR3 region is CASSLKTGGTDTQYF. CDR3 coding DNA: TGTGCCAGCAGCTTAAAGACGGGGGGCACAGATACGCAGTATTTT.

The chain joins TRBV4-2 to TRBJ2-1; 12 positions agree with TRBD2. The junction had 4 bases not matched to a gene; V was cut back by 4 bases and J by 3 bases. Per the germline V gene, CDR1 is LGHNA and CDR2 is YNFKEQ. The CDR3 loop spans 16 amino acids. In DNA, the CDR3 is TGTGCCAGCAGCCGCTCGGGACTAGCGGGCTACAATGAGCAGTTCTTC. Translating gives CASSRSGLAGYNEQFF.

The genes are TRBV4-1 and TRBJ2-7, with TRBD1 identical over 10 bases. The germline V gene has CDR1 MGHRA and CDR2 YSYEKL. CDR3 length equals 14 residues. V was clipped by 6 bases and J by 6 bases; unmatched bases: 8. CDR3 bases: TGCGCCAGCAGGTCCGGGACAGGGGCTCGCGAGCAGTACTTC. Its protein product is CASRSGTGAREQYF.

This clone was counted a few times. The chain recombines TRBV11-2 with TRBJ2-3; perhaps TRBD1 as D (5 bases). From germline, CDR1 is SGHAT and CDR2 FQNNGV. This CDR3 region has 15 residues. Trimming shortened V by 0 bases and J by 2 bases, and 9 bases separated the two germline ends. The CDR3 loop is CASSLDWGHTDTQYF. The CDR3 DNA sequence: TGTGCCAGCAGCTTAGATTGGGGCCACACAGATACGCAGTATTTT.

The V call is TRBV24-1, the J call TRBJ2-4, with a possible D match to TRBD2 (5 bases). The V end was cut by 3 bases, the J end by 5 bases, with 10 bases between. The germline V gene encodes CDR1 KGHDR and CDR2 SFDVKD. The CDR3 is made up of 14 amino acids. The CDR3 coding sequence is TGTGCCACCAGTGATCGGGGTACCCAAAACATTCAGTACTTC. This translates into CATSDRGTQNIQYF.

This rearrangement joins TRBV27 to TRBJ2-3; 9 bases are shared with TRBD2. The germline V gene encodes CDR1 MNHEY and CDR2 SMNVEV (reference sequence). V shed 6 bases and J 2 bases; nucleotides not matched to a gene: 3. CDR3 size: 14 residues. The CDR3, as DNA: TGTGCCAGCAGAGGACTAGCGAACACAGATACGCAGTATTTT. This gives the protein CASRGLANTDTQYF.

V usage is TRBV5-1 and J usage is TRBJ2-1; a weak D match, TRBD2 (6 bases). Trimming cost V 0 bases and J 2 bases, with 12 bases left between them. The CDR3 runs to 16 residues. Germline assignment: CDR1 SGHRS and CDR2 YFSETQ. CDR3 DNA sequence: TGCGCCAGCAGCTTGGCGGCGGGAATAACCTACAATGAGCAGTTCTTC. It is translated as CASSLAAGITYNEQFF. The variable domain in full, completed from reference TRBV5-1 and TRBJ2-1, reads KAGVTQTPRYLIKTRGQQVTLSCSPISGHRSVSWYQQTPGQGLQFLFEYFSETQRNKGNFPGRFSGRQFSNSRSEMNVSTLELGDSALYLCASSLAAGITYNEQFFGPGTRLTVL.

CDR3 in DNA: TGTGCCAGCACAGGGGCAACTAACTATGGCTACACCTTC. This gives the protein CASTGATNYGYTF. V usage is TRBV6-5 and J usage is TRBJ1-2; a weak D match, TRBD1 (6 bases). Trimming shortened V by 7 bases and J by 0 bases, and 9 bases separated the two germline ends. The CDR3 sequence is 13 residues long. Germline lookup yields CDR1 MNHEY and CDR2 SVGAGI.

This sequence joins TRBV6-5 and TRBJ2-3, with TRBD2 as a possible D gene (6 bases). The V end was cut by 8 bases, the J end by 2 bases, with 14 bases between. CDR3 length: 14 amino acids. CDR1 is MNHEY, CDR2 SVGAGI, per germline. The CDR3 DNA follows: TGTGCCAGCCGAAGCGGGTCTAACACAGATACGCAGTATTTT. As protein: CASRSGSNTDTQYF.

J is TRBJ2-7 and V is TRBV7-9; TRBD1 matches 7 bases. Germline lookup yields CDR1 SEHNR and CDR2 FQNEAQ (reference sequence). The CDR3 has 15 residues. V trimming: 6 bases; J trimming: 0 bases; junction bases outside the gene matches: 8. The CDR3 DNA follows: TGTGCCAGCAGTCAACACCGGGACAGCTCCTACGAGCAGTACTTC. Amino acid sequence: CASSQHRDSSYEQYF.